Listed below are T cell receptor beta chains from one sample, sequenced in a study of T cells after yellow fever vaccination. Via MiXCR, TCRdb re-called the 5' RACE reads, giving one row per CDR3 protein. The sample consists of over 110,000 distinct CDR3 sequences, approximately 7.7% of them appearing once. The source was CD4+ T cells sorted from PBMCs, collected 5 days after the yellow fever booster vaccination. The receptors originated from a man aged 25 to 45 who received the YFV17D yellow fever vaccine. CDR3s include the opening cysteine and the closing phenylalanine or tryptophan.

TRBV7-8	TRBJ2-1	CASSLDEREMGEQFF
TRBV6-2/TRBV6-3	TRBJ2-2	CASSLFGSGELFF
TRBV4-3	TRBJ2-7	CASSPTGGVNEQYF
TRBV20-1	TRBJ2-7	CSASTEGTPNSYEQYF
TRBV12-3/TRBV12-4	TRBJ2-7	CASSRGTGENYEQYF
TRBV7-2	TRBJ2-1	CASSPFTGGKGEQFF
TRBV12-3/TRBV12-4	TRBJ1-2	CASSARGTYGYTF
TRBV20-1	TRBJ2-1	CSAARMASNEQFF
TRBV7-2	TRBJ2-3	CASSRGGDTQYF
TRBV3-1	TRBJ2-4	CASSQGTSGIQYF
TRBV10-2	TRBJ2-7	CASGTSGPSYEQYF
TRBV12-3/TRBV12-4	TRBJ2-3	CASSRQPRSTDTQYF
TRBV19	TRBJ2-1	CASSISGAGFYNEQFF
TRBV28	TRBJ2-6	CASSLAAGANVLTF
TRBV10-2	TRBJ1-6	CASSEGESSYNSPLHF
TRBV18	TRBJ1-1	CASSPTAQNTEAFF
TRBV5-1	TRBJ2-3	CASSFGGVSTDTQYF
TRBV20-1	TRBJ2-1	CSARVPPLAYEQFF
TRBV7-2	TRBJ2-7	CASSPLGGGPYEQYF
TRBV20-1	TRBJ2-1	CSAREKEGTLYNEQFF